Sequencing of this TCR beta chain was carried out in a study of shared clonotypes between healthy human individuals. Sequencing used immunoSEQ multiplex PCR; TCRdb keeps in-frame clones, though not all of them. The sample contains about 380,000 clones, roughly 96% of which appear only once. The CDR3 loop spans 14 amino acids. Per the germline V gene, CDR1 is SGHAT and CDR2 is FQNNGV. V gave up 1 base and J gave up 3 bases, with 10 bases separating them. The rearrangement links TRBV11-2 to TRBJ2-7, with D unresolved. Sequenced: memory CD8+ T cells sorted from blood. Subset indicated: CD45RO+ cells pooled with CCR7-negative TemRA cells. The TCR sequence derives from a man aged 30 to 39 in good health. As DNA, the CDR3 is TGTGCCAGCAGCTTAGGATACAGTTACTACGAGCAGTACTTC. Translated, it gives CASSLGYSYYEQYF.